Each of the 18 T cell receptor beta chains below was sequenced from the same sample in a study of CD8+ T cells in alopecia areata. Reverse transcribed after extraction, RNA yielded cDNA as the sequencing template. Assay: immunoSEQ multiplex PCR; the TCRdb copy retains only in-frame clones and omits some. The sample shows 150,000 to 200,000 clones, 50% to 60% of them seen only once. Sequenced material: CD4+ T cells sorted from blood, taken at week 0. The receptor source for this set is a human donor with alopecia areata.

This clone was seen a few times. This chain uses TRBV19 with TRBJ2-6, with 7 nucleotides matching TRBD2. The V and J ends lost 7 bases and 4 bases, in that order; junction bases with no gene match: 7. Germline V gives CDR1 LNHDA, CDR2 SQIVND (reference sequence). CDR3 size: 15 residues. CDR3 sequence reads: CASTGLLGGANVLTF. The CDR3 DNA reads as TGTGCCAGTACGGGACTACTGGGGGGGGCCAACGTCCTGACTTTC. The full variable domain, rest sourced from reference TRBV19 and TRBJ2-6, is DGGITQSPKYLFRKEGQNVTLSCEQNLNHDAMYWYRQDPGQGLRLIYYSQIVNDFQKGDIAEGYSVSREKKESFPLTVTSAQKNPTAFYLCASTGLLGGANVLTFGAGSRLTVL.

The gene calls are TRBV6-5 and TRBJ1-4; a weak D match, TRBD1 (6 bases). The CDR3 loop spans 16 amino acids. The V end lost 0 bases, the J end lost 2 bases, and 10 bases lay between the germline ends. Germline V lookup: CDR1 MNHEY, CDR2 SVGAGI. The CDR3 DNA reads TGTGCCAGCAGTTACTCCTACAGGGTTACTAATGAAAAACTGTTTTTT. This codes for CASSYSYRVTNEKLFF.

The chain recombines TRBV29-1 with TRBJ2-1, with TRBD1 as a possible D gene (6 bases). The V gene's germline CDR1 is SQVTM and CDR2 ANQGSEA. The CDR3 runs to 13 residues. CDR3 amino acids: CSSQGNLDNEQFF. The CDR3 DNA follows: TGCAGTTCTCAGGGGAACTTAGACAATGAGCAGTTCTTC.

The genes are TRBV9 and TRBJ2-5, with D perhaps matching TRBD1 (5 bases). V lost 2 bases and J 2 bases, leaving 13 bases between the germline ends. The CDR3 consists of 15 residues. Germline V lookup: CDR1 SGDLS, CDR2 YYNGEE. The CDR3 reads CASSVHGAGQETQYF. The CDR3 DNA reads TGTGCCAGCAGCGTGCATGGGGCCGGGCAAGAGACCCAGTACTTC.

The V gene is TRBV30, the J gene TRBJ1-2; 10 bases match TRBD1. The germline V gene has CDR1 GTSNPN and CDR2 SVGIG (reference sequence). CDR3 size: 14 residues. Germline trimming cut 3 bases from V and 4 bases from J; bases unmatched to any gene: 5. The CDR3 coding sequence is TGTGCCTGGAGAGGCTGGACAGGGGGCTATGGCTACACCTTC. It is translated as CAWRGWTGGYGYTF.

The chain employs TRBV29-1 and TRBJ1-3; D is unresolved. The germline gives CDR1 SQVTM, CDR2 ANQGSEA. CDR3 length: 11 amino acids. Trimming stripped 5 bases from V and 4 bases from J, with 6 bases between. CDR3 DNA sequence: TGCAGCGTTCCCGTGGGAAACACCATATATTTT. Its translation: CSVPVGNTIYF.

V and J are TRBV5-1 and TRBJ1-4; no clear D. The CDR3 has 13 residues. CDR1 SGHRS and CDR2 YFSETQ come from the germline V gene. V lost 7 bases and J lost 4, with 11 bases in between. The CDR3 region is CASGTGNNEKLFF. CDR3 sequence (DNA): TGCGCCAGCGGAACGGGAAATAATGAAAAACTGTTTTTT.

V usage is TRBV9 and J usage is TRBJ1-6, with TRBD1 identical over 10 bases. V shed 3 bases, J shed 9 bases, and the junction held 6 bases outside the gene matches. Germline V lookup: CDR1 SGDLS, CDR2 YYNGEE. The CDR3 totals 15 residues. The CDR3 nucleotides read TGTGCCAGCAGCGACGACAGGGGGCTTGGTTCACCCCTCCACTTT. Translating gives CASSDDRGLGSPLHF. The complete variable domain, with remaining parts taken from reference TRBV9 and TRBJ1-6, reads DSGVTQTPKHLITATGQRVTLRCSPRSGDLSVYWYQQSLDQGLQFLIQYYNGEERAKGNILERFSAQQFPDLHSELNLSSLELGDSALYFCASSDDRGLGSPLHFGNGTRLTVT.

This clone has more than one count but fewer than ten. The rearrangement joins TRBV6-5 to TRBJ1-5; 7 bases align to TRBD1. Losses at the gene ends were 6 bases for V and 2 bases for J; bases not matched to a gene: 7. This CDR3 comprises 15 residues. Germline CDR1 MNHEY, CDR2 SVGAGI. Here the CDR3 reads CASSQADRGNQPQHF. CDR3 sequence (DNA): TGTGCCAGCAGCCAAGCAGACAGGGGCAATCAGCCCCAGCATTTT.

The CDR3 DNA is TGCAGCGTTGAGGTCAGGGTGAGGACAGATACGCAGTATTTT. This codes for CSVEVRVRTDTQYF. The chain carries TRBV29-1 and TRBJ2-3; tentatively, D is TRBD1 (5 bases). In germline, CDR1 is SQVTM, CDR2 ANQGSEA. Trimming cost V 3 bases and J 3 bases, with 13 bases left between them. This CDR3 has 14 amino acids.

The V call is TRBV10-3, the J call TRBJ2-2; D is perhaps TRBD1 (7 bases). V was trimmed by 6 bases and J by 3 bases, leaving 17 bases between them. The CDR3 spans 16 residues. CDR1 and CDR2 from the germline V gene are ENHRY and SYGVKD. DNA of the CDR3: TGTGCCATCAGGGGGACAGCACCTAGCGACACCGGGGAGCTGTTTTTT. Its protein is CAIRGTAPSDTGELFF.

The J gene is TRBJ1-2, the V gene TRBV11-2; the D is unclear. CDR1 is SGHAT and CDR2 is FQNNGV in the germline V gene. The CDR3 runs 13 residues. V shed 2 bases and J shed 5 bases, with 9 bases lying between them. CDR3 nucleotides: TGTGCCAGCAGCTTATTCAGACCTTATGGCTACACCTTC. This sequence encodes CASSLFRPYGYTF.

The chain couples TRBV27 to TRBJ2-3; 7 nucleotides agree with TRBD2. The CDR3 is made up of 14 amino acids. The V and J ends lost 3 bases and 2 bases, in that order; junction bases with no gene match: 2. Per germline, CDR1 MNHEY and CDR2 SMNVEV (reference sequence). CDR3 protein: CASSFGDYTDTQYF. In DNA, the CDR3 is TGTGCCAGCAGTTTCGGGGACTACACAGATACGCAGTATTTT.

This clone showed up just a few times. The chain carries TRBV5-4 and TRBJ1-2; weak D call: TRBD1 (6 bases). Per germline, CDR1 SGHNT and CDR2 YYREEE (reference sequence). V lost 5 bases and J 2 bases, leaving 10 bases between the germline ends. This CDR3 contains 13 residues. CDR3 in amino acids: CASRTDRNYGYTF. CDR3 bases: TGTGCCAGCAGAACGGACAGAAACTATGGCTACACCTTC.

The V gene is TRBV25-1, the J gene TRBJ2-3; 8 bases are shared with TRBD1. The CDR3 is 13 amino acids. Germline values: CDR1 MGHDK, CDR2 SYGVNS. The ends lost 5 bases at V and 10 bases at J; junction bases unmatched: 8. As DNA, the CDR3 is TGTGCCAGCAGTTCAGTCACAGGGGGACCGCAGTATTTT. Translation: CASSSVTGGPQYF.

This clone showed up just once. The chain carries TRBV25-1 and TRBJ2-7, with 11 nucleotides matching TRBD1. The CDR3 runs 15 residues. V trimming: 2 bases; J trimming: 0 bases; junction bases outside the gene matches: 0. CDR1 and CDR2 from the germline V gene are MGHDK and SYGVNS. The CDR3 DNA reads TGTGCCAGCAGTGAAGGGACAGGGGGCTCCTACGAGCAGTACTTC. It yields the protein CASSEGTGGSYEQYF.

CDR3 in DNA: TGTGCCTGGAGTGTTGACCCCACCGGGGAGCTGTTTTTT. This sequence encodes CAWSVDPTGELFF. V is TRBV30 and J is TRBJ2-2; no firm D call. Germline CDR1 and CDR2: GTSNPN and SVGIG (reference sequence). CDR3 length: 13 residues. V gave up 0 bases and J gave up 4 bases, with 6 bases separating them.

The table lists this clone with many counts. The V and J genes are TRBV7-9 and TRBJ2-1; no definite D call. Trimming took 1 base from V and 8 from J, leaving 18 bases between them. The CDR3 totals 16 residues. Germline values: CDR1 SEHNR, CDR2 FQNEAQ (reference sequence). As DNA, the CDR3 is TGTGCCAGCAGCTTAGGGCAGCCGTCAGTTAAGGATGAGCAGTTCTTC. Translation gives CASSLGQPSVKDEQFF.